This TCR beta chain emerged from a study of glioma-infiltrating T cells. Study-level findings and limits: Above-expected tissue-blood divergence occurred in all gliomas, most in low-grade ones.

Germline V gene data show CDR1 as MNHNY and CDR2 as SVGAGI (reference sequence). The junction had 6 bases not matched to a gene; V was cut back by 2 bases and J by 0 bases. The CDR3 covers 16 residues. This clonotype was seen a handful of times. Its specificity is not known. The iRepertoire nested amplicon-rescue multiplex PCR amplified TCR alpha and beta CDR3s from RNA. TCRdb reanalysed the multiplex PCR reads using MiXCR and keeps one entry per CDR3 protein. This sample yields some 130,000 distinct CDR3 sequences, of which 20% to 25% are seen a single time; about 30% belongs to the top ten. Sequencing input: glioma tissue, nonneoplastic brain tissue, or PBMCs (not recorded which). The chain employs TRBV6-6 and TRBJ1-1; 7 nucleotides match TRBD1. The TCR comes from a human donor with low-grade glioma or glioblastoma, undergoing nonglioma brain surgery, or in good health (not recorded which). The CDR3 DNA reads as TGTGCCAGCAGTTACATGAGACAGGGAATGAACACTGAAGCTTTCTTT. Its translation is CASSYMRQGMNTEAFF.